The following is a T cell receptor beta chain sequence with its context. Its matching antigen is unknown. In the authors' methods: With immunoSEQ giving junction-only sequences and no quality scores, filtering differed. The repertoire was sequenced with immunoSEQ multiplex PCR; TCRdb's copy has only in-frame clones and lacks some. D and trimming come from the DNA, and the V and J calls and clone size come from that table. Of around 2.3 million clones listed, almost 96% are singletons. This sample was taken from a study of shared clonotypes between healthy human individuals. Study details: For every donor, three CD4 naive, three CD4 memory, two CD8 naive and one CD8 memory plates were used.

Study-level findings and limits: Sharing across four donors was highest in naive CD4 (about 5%) and lowest in memory CD8 (0.4%).

Every one of the donors was a Caucasian adult that lived in Nashville, Tennessee. The CDR3 loop spans 13 amino acids. Germline V gene lookup returns CDR1 SGHAT and CDR2 FQNNGV. Trimming took 3 bases from V and 2 from J, leaving 7 bases between them. The chain employs TRBV11-2 and TRBJ2-5; D is uncertain. The specimen sequenced was naive CD4+ T cells sorted from blood. Subset specified: CD45RA+ positively selected. This TCR was recovered from a man in his late teens or twenties in good health. The CDR3 reads CASSLWGQETQYF. The CDR3 DNA is TGTGCCAGCAGCTTGTGGGGTCAAGAGACCCAGTACTTC.